This T cell receptor (beta chain) was sequenced in a study of identical twins (dated by TCRdb to about 2016). Turning to the overall study: To test whether fetal clonotypes persist, this study deep-sequenced TCR alpha and beta repertoires from monozygotic twins, from unrelated adults of various ages, and from cord blood. Replicate twin experiments were performed at different times using different library preparation protocols to rule out contamination. On the study overall, not on this receptor specifically: Compared with coincidental sharing between unrelated individuals, out-of-frame TCR alpha sequences shared between twins showed an excess of sequences with low generation probability. In monozygotic twins, out-of-frame TCR alpha sharing was systematically underestimated by recombination models, although the models agreed with sharing between unrelated individuals. Zero-insertion analyses could be partly confounded by invariant T cells such as MAIT and iNKT, though diverse VJ usage argued against such confounding for most clonotypes. Abundant cord blood beta clonotypes had fewer insertions, young adult naive repertoires showed a similar but weaker trend, and memory repertoires showed no such trend. Because the same donors could not be followed over many years, conclusions were based on cross-sectional statistical analysis. Excess twin sharing in beta out-of-frame sequences was weaker because fewer shared sequences lowered the signal-to-noise ratio.

The junction carries 8 bases between V and J, which are trimmed by 8 bases and 2 bases respectively. The germline V gene (reference sequence) gives CDR1 as SEHNR and CDR2 as FQNEAQ. Counted from cysteine to phenylalanine, this CDR3 has 12 amino acids. Just CDR3 DNA is preserved here, 36 bases in frame from base 1. There are a few counts of this clonotype. Its antigen is unknown. Base quality data are lacking; no much larger clone is found one base away. The method behind the library was 5' RACE. Sequenced using an Illumina HiSeq 2000. A universal primer binding site was introduced by template switching, and a unique molecular identifier was present in the final cDNA, enabling accurate counting of TCR cDNA molecules. First-strand cDNA for TCR alpha and beta chains was synthesized from specific primers in the conserved constant-segment region. Each cDNA library was double barcoded, with a SMART-Mk sample barcode plus Illumina barcodes, to control for contamination. Two successive PCR steps introduced TruSeq adapter sequences along with Illumina sample barcodes. TCR alpha and beta cDNA libraries were sequenced on the Illumina HiSeq platform with custom primers. As for the original processing: Raw reads were processed with MiGEC to extract unique molecular identifiers, and MiXCR was used to determine CDR3 positions. Recombination models were inferred per individual with the repgenHMM and IGoR tools using an EM algorithm. The analysis of shared clonotypes was done with the tcR package in R, with sharing normalized by the product of cloneset sizes. To study raw recombination free of thymic and clonal selection effects, out-of-frame nonproductive sequences were analyzed. Clones were called with MiXCR by TCRdb after fastp trimmed the public reads at Q25, and only in-frame beta chains were retained. Rows with one shared CDR3 protein collapse into an entry with the most common genes and DNA. These V and J calls derive from TCRdb rather than the authors' analysis. In all, the sample holds more than 1.5 million distinct CDR3 sequences, and more than 30% of those were seen once. 0.25% to 0.3% of the sample lies in the top ten.

Only healthy Caucasian donors were included. The V and J genes are TRBV7-9 and TRBJ2-3, with no confident D gene call. The clonotype was recovered from a newborn girl in good health. The sample was cord blood. Here is the DNA: TGTGCCAGCGGATCAATCACAGATACGCAGTATTTT. It is translated as CASGSITDTQYF.